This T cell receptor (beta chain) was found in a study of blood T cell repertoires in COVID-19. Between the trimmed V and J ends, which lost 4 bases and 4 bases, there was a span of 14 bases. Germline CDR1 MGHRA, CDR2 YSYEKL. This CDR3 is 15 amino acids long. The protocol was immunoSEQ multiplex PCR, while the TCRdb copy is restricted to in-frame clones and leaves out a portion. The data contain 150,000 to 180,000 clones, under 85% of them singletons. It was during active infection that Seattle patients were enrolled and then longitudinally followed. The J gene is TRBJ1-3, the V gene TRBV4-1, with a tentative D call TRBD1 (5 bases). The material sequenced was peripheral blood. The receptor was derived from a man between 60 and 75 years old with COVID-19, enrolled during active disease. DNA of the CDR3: TGCGCCAGCAGCCCGCTGGGGCCGAGGGGAAACACCATATATTTT. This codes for CASSPLGPRGNTIYF.